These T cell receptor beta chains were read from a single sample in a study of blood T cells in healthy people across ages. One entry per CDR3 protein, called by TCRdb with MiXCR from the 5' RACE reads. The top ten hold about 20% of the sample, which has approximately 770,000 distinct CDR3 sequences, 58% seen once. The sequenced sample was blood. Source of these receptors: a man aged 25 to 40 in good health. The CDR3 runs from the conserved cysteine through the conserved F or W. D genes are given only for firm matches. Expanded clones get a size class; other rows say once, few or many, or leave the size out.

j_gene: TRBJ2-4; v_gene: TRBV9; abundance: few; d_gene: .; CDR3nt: TGTGCCAGCAGCGGAGGGGGTCAGGGTAACCTAGCCAAAAACATTCAGTACTTC; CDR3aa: CASSGGGQGNLAKNIQYF
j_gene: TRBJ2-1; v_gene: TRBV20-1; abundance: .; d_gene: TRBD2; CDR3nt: TGCAGTGCTACAGGGGCCGGACTAGCGGGAGACCATGAGCAGTTCTTC; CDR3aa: CSATGAGLAGDHEQFF
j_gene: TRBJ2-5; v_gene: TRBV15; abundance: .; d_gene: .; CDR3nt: TGTGTCACCAGCAATCCTAGAAGGGGGAATGAAGAGACCCAGTACTTC; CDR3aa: CVTSNPRRGNEETQYF
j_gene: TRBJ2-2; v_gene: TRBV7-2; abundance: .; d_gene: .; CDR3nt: TGTGCCAGCAGCACCTACTCTAGGGCCGGGGAGCTGTTTTTT; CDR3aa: CASSTYSRAGELFF
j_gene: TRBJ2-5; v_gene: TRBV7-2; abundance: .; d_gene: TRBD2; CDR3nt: TGTGCCAGCAGCGATACGGGGCTAGCGGGGGGGGAGACCCAGTACTTC; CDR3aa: CASSDTGLAGGETQYF
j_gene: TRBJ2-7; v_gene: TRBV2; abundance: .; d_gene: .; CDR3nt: TGTGCCAGCAGTGGGGACAATTCCTACGAGCAGTACTTC; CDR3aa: CASSGDNSYEQYF
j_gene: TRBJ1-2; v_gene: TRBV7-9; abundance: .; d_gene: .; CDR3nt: TGTGCCAGCAGTCCCCCAGGTTCCGCAGGACTCGCCAACACCTTC; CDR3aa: CASSPPGSAGLANTF
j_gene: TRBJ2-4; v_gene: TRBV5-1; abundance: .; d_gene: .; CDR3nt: TGCGCCAGCAGCTTGGATTTGGGGAGGAATGCCAAAAACATTCAGTACTTC; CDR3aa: CASSLDLGRNAKNIQYF
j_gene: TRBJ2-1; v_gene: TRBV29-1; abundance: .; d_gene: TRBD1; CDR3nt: TGCAGCGTTGTGCCATTGGGACAGGGGGTGCAGTTCTTC; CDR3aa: CSVVPLGQGVQFF
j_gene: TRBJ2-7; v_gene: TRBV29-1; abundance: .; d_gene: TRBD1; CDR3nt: TGCAGCGTGCGACAGGGAGCCCCCTACGAGCAGTACTTC; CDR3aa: CSVRQGAPYEQYF
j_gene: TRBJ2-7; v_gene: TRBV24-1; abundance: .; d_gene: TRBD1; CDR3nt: TGTGCCACCAGTGATTCGAAGACAGGGTCACGGTACGAGCAGTACTTC; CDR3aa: CATSDSKTGSRYEQYF
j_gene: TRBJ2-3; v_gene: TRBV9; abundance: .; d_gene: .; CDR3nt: TGTGCCAGCAGCGTCAGTGGCACAGGTACGCAGTATTTT; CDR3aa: CASSVSGTGTQYF
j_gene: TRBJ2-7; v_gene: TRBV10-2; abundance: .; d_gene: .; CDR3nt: TGCGCCAGTCAACAGTCCTACGAGCAGTACTTC; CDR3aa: CASQQSYEQYF
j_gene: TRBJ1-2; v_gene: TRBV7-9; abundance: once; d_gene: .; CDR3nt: TGTGCCAGCAGCATGGACAGAGCGAGAGGGGGCTACACCTTC; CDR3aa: CASSMDRARGGYTF
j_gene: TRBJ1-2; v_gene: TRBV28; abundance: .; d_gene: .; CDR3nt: TGTGCCAGCAGTTGGCCAGATGGCTACACCTTC; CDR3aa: CASSWPDGYTF
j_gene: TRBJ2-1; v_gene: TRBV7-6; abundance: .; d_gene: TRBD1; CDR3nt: TGTGCCAGCAGCCCACCGACAGGGGGTACTCAAGAGACCCAGTTCTTC; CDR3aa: CASSPPTGGTQETQFF
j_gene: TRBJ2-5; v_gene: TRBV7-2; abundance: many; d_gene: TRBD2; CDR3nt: TGTGCCAGCAGCTTAGCGTATCGGAGCGGGGGACAAGAGACCCAGTACTTC; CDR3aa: CASSLAYRSGGQETQYF
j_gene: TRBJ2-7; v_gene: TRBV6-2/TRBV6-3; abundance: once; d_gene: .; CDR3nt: TGTGCCAGCAGTTTCTATACGAAGTACGTAACCTACGAGCAGTACTTC; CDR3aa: CASSFYTKYVTYEQYF
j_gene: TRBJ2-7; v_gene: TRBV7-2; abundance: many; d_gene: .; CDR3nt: TGTGCCAGCAGTTTAGTTCAGGGTAGCTACGAGCAGTACTTC; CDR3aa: CASSLVQGSYEQYF
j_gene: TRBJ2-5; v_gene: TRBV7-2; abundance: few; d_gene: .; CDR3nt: TGTGCCAGCAGCACCGGGACAATCACCTTTGGAGAGACCCAGTACTTC; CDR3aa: CASSTGTITFGETQYF
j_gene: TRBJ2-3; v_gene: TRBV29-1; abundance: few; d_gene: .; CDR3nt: TGCAGCGCCGAAAAGGGGACCCCGCCAGATACGCAGTATTTT; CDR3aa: CSAEKGTPPDTQYF
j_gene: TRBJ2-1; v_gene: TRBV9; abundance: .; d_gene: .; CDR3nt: TGTGCCAGCAGCCCCGGGCCCGACGGTGAGCAGTTCTTC; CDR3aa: CASSPGPDGEQFF
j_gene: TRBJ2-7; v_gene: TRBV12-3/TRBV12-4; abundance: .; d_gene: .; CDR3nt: TGTGCCAGCACCGAAACGGGGGAGGGGGATTACGAGCAGTACTTC; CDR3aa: CASTETGEGDYEQYF
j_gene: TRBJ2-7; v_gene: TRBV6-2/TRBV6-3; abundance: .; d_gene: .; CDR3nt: TGTGCCAGCAGTTATCCCGGGGCCTCCTACGAGCAGTACTTC; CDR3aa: CASSYPGASYEQYF
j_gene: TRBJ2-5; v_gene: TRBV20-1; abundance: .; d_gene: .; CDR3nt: TGCAGTGCTCCCTCCGGGGGCAGCTATGAAGAGACCCAGTACTTC; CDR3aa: CSAPSGGSYEETQYF
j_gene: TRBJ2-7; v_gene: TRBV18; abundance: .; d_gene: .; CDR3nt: TGTGCCAGCTCACAAGCCGAAGACCGATCCGTGTACTTC; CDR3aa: CASSQAEDRSVYF
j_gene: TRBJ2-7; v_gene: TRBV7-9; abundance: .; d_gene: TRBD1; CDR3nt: TGTGCCAGCAGCTCGGGACAGGGTTTCACACACGAGCAGTACTTC; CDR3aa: CASSSGQGFTHEQYF
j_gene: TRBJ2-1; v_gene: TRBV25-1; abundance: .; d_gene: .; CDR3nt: TGTGCCAGCCGCCTCAAGGAGCAGTTCTTC; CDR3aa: CASRLKEQFF
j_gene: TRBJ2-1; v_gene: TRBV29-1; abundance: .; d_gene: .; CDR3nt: TGCAGCGGGACCGGGACACCTTCCTACAATGAGCAGTTCTTC; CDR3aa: CSGTGTPSYNEQFF
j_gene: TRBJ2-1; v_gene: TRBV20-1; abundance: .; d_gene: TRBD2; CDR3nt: TGCAGTGCTCGACCTCATAGCGGGAGTCACAATGAGCAGTTCTTC; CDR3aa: CSARPHSGSHNEQFF
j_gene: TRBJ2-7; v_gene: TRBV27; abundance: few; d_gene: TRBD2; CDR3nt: TGTGCCAGCAGCCCGACTAGCGGGGATCTAAGGTACGAGCAGTACTTC; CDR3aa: CASSPTSGDLRYEQYF
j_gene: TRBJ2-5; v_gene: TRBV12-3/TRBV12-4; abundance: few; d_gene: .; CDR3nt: TGTGCCAGCAGGAGAGAAACAGAGTACCAAGAGACCCAGTACTTC; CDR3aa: CASRRETEYQETQYF
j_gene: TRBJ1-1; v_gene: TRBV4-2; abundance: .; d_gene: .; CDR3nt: TGTGCCAGCAGCCAAGAGACAAGGAAGAGGAACACTGAAGCTTTCTTT; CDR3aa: CASSQETRKRNTEAFF
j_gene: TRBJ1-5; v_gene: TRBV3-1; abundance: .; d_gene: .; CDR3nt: TGTGCCAGCAGCCATGGACAGATCAATCAGCCCCAGCATTTT; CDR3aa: CASSHGQINQPQHF
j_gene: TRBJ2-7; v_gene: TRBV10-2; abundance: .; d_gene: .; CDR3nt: TGCGCCAGCAGTGAGTTTAGTCTTATCTACGAGCAGTACTTC; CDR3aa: CASSEFSLIYEQYF
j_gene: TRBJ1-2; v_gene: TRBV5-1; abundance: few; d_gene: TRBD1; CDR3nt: TGCGCCAGCAGCGGTACAGGGGGTGGCGGCTACACCTTC; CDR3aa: CASSGTGGGGYTF